The clone carrying this T cell receptor (beta chain) has a count of ten or more. The source of the sample is a study of molecular identifiers for immune sequencing clone quantification. V lost 0 bases to trimming and J lost 2 bases, with 11 bases between them. CDR3 length: 15 amino acids. CDR1 and CDR2 (germline): SGHNT, YYREEE (reference sequence). Each CDR3 protein is one row after TCRdb ran MiXCR on the PCR reads. The sample has just under 650,000 distinct CDR3 sequences; nearly 20% are singletons. This TCR was sampled from a human donor in good health. Some libraries in this study had Jurkat cell RNA spiked in. Sequencing was done on a sample of naive CD8+ T cells from blood, with Jurkat cell RNA spiked in. Indicated subset: FACS-sorted CD8+CD4-CCR7+CD45RA+ naive T cells. The chain has TRBV5-4 and TRBJ2-5; D may be TRBD2 (5 bases). The CDR3 DNA follows: TGTGCCAGCAGCTTGGTGCCTAGGGAGCAAGAGACCCAGTACTTC. Protein product: CASSLVPREQETQYF.